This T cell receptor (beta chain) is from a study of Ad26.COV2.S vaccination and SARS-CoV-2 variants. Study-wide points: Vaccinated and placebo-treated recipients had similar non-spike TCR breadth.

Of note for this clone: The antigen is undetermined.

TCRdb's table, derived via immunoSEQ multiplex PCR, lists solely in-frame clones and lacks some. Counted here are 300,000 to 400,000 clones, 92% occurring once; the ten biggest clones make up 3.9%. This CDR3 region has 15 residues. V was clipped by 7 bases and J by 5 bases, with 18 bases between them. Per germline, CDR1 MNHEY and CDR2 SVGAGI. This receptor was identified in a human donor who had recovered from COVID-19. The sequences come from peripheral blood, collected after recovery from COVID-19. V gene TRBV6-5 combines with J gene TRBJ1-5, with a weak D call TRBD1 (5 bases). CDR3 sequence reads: CASTPEGFFDQPQHF. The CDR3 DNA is TGTGCCAGCACCCCAGAGGGGTTCTTTGATCAGCCCCAGCATTTT.